This TCR beta chain originates from a study of blood T cell repertoires in COVID-19. Authors' data handling: For nucleated cells, counts were estimated from reference gene primer amplification. The data were produced by immunoSEQ multiplex PCR, yet TCRdb's version contains in-frame clones alone and is incomplete. That table gives V, J and clone size, and the DNA gave D and trimming. The sample carries about 480,000 clones, around nine tenths recorded once. Germline lookup yields CDR1 LNHDA and CDR2 SQIVND (reference sequence). The V gene lost 7 bases and the J gene lost 4 bases, with 7 bases spanning the gap. This CDR3 region has 11 residues. In terms of age and location, participants ranged from roughly 18 to 100 years and lived in under 30 US areas. Participants' reported clinical history set cohort assignment. Resolution of symptoms, clearance, or two negative PCRs was present in recovered Cohort 3 donors.

This chain connects TRBV19 to TRBJ1-2; a weak D match, TRBD1 (5 bases). Specimen: PBMCs or T cells enriched from blood (not recorded which). The clonotype was recovered from a woman aged 40 to 49 who had recovered from COVID-19. In DNA form, the CDR3 reads TGTGCCAGTAATACAGGCTATGGCTACACCTTC. It encodes CASNTGYGYTF.